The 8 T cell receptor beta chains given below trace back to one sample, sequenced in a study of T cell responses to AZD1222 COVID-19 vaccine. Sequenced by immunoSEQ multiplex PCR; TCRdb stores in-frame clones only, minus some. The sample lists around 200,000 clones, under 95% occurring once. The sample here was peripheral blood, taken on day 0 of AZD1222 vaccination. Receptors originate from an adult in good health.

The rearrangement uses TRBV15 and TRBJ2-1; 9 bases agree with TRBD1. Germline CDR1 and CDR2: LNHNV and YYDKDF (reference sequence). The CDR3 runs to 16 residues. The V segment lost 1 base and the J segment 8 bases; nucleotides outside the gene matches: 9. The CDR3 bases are TGTGCCACCAGCAGAGCACGGACAGGGGCTGTCGATGAGCAGTTCTTC. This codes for CATSRARTGAVDEQFF.

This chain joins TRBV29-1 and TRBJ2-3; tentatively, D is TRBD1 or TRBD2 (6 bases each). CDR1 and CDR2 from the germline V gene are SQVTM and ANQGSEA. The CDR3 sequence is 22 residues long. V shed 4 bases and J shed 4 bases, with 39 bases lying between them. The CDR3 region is CSVVFWGTSSGRTVGGPDTQYF. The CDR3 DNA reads TGCAGCGTTGTCTTTTGGGGGACATCCTCGGGGCGCACAGTGGGGGGTCCAGATACGCAGTATTTT.

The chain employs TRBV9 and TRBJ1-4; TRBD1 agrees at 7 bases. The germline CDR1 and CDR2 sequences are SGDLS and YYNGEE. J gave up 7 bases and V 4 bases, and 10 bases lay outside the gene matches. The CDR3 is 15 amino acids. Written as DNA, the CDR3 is TGTGCCAGCAGCCCGACAGGGCTTAAGGGTGAAAAACTGTTTTTT. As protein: CASSPTGLKGEKLFF.

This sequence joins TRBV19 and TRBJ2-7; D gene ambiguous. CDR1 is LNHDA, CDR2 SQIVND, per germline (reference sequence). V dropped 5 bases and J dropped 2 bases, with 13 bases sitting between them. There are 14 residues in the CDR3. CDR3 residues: CASSLTPTTYEQYF. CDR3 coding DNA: TGTGCCAGTAGTTTGACTCCAACAACCTACGAGCAGTACTTC.

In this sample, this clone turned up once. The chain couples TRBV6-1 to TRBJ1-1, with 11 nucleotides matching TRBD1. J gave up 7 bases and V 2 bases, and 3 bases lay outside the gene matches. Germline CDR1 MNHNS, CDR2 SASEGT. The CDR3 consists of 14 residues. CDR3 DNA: TGTGCCAGCAGTGAAAGAGGGACAGGGGGTGAAGCTTTCTTT. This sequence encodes CASSERGTGGEAFF.

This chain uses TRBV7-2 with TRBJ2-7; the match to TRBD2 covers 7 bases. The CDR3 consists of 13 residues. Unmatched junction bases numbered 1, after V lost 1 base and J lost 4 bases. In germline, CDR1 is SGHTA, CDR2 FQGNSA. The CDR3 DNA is TGTGCCAGCAGCTTAGGGGGACTATACGAGCAGTACTTC. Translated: CASSLGGLYEQYF.

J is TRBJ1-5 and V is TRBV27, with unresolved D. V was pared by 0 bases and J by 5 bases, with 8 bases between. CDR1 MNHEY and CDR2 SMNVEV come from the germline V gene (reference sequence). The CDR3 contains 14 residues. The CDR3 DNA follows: TGTGCCAGCAGTTTATCGATAAGGGATCAGCCCCAGCATTTT. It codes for CASSLSIRDQPQHF.

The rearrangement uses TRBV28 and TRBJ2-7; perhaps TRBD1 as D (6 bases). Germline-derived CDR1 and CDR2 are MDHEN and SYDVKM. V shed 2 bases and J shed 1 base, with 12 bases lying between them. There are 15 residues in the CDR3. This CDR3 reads CASSLHQGRSYEQYF. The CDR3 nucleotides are TGTGCCAGCAGTTTACATCAGGGGCGATCCTACGAGCAGTACTTC. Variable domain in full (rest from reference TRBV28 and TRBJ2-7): DVKVTQSSRYLVKRTGEKVFLECVQDMDHENMFWYRQDPGLGLRLIYFSYDVKMKEKGDIPEGYSVSREKKERFSLILESASTNQTSMYLCASSLHQGRSYEQYFGPGTRLTVT.